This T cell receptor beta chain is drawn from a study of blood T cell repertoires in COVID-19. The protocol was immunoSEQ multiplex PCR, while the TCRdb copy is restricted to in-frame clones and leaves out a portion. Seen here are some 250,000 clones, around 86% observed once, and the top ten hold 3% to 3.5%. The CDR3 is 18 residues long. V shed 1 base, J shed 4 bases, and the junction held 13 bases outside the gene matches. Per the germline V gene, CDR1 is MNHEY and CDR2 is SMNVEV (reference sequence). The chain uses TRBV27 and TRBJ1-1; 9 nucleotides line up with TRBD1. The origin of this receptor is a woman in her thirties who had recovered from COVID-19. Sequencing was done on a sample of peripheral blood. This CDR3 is CASSLFALPLDRGTEAFF. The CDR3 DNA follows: TGTGCCAGCAGTTTATTCGCCTTGCCCCTGGACAGGGGCACTGAAGCTTTCTTT.